These 10 T cell receptor beta chains were all obtained from the same sample, sequenced in a study of beta chain features in type 1 diabetes. Expressed TCRB transcripts were sequenced because the isolated RNA had all been reverse transcribed beforehand. TCRdb's copy holds only in-frame clones and misses some; the assay was immunoSEQ multiplex PCR. The sample shows under 450,000 clones, roughly 14% of them seen only once. Source material: naive CD4+ T cells from blood. The source is a man younger than 40 in good health.

Only a few counts were recorded for this clone. V usage is TRBV5-4 and J usage is TRBJ2-2, with 9 bases identical to TRBD1. The CDR3 length is 14 residues. V was clipped by 3 bases and J by 6 bases; unmatched bases: 3. Germline V gives CDR1 SGHNT, CDR2 YYREEE (reference sequence). CDR3 nucleotides: TGTGCCAGCAGCTGGGACAGGGCGGCCGGGGAGCTGTTTTTT. Translated: CASSWDRAAGELFF.

This clone was recorded a few times. The chain's CDR3 is CAWIGTVNTEAFF. The CDR3 coding sequence is TGTGCCTGGATTGGGACAGTGAACACTGAAGCTTTCTTT. The gene calls are TRBV30 and TRBJ1-1; TRBD1 aligns across 7 bases. V shed 4 bases and J 0 bases; nucleotides not matched to a gene: 2. CDR3 length: 13 residues. Germline loops: CDR1 GTSNPN, CDR2 SVGIG (reference sequence).

This clone was detected a few times. The V call is TRBV19, the J call TRBJ2-1, with a tentative D call TRBD2 (7 bases). V was clipped by 3 bases and J by 7 bases, with 22 bases between them. CDR3 size: 17 residues. CDR1 LNHDA and CDR2 SQIVND come from the germline V gene (reference sequence). CDR3 nucleotides: TGTGCCAGTAGTATGTCTCGCAGGGGCTACGGGAGGAATGAGCAGTTCTTC. Protein sequence: CASSMSRRGYGRNEQFF.

The rearrangement links TRBV29-1 to TRBJ2-4; D may be TRBD1 (6 bases). Trimming took off 0 bases at V and 2 bases at J, with 14 bases between the two ends. Germline-derived CDR1 and CDR2 are SQVTM and ANQGSEA. The CDR3 consists of 16 residues. CDR3 nucleotides: TGCAGCGTTGAAGATTTCCAGGGGACAACCAAAAACATTCAGTACTTC. It codes for CSVEDFQGTTKNIQYF.

This clone was observed a few times. This CDR3 is CASSLSASTTKGETQYF. The DNA for the CDR3 is TGCGCCAGCAGCTTGTCCGCTAGCACCACAAAAGGAGAGACCCAGTACTTC. V and J are TRBV5-1 and TRBJ2-5; possible D gene TRBD2, 5 bases. CDR1 and CDR2 (germline): SGHRS, YFSETQ. Trimming left V 1 base short and J 4 bases short, with 20 bases between. The length of the CDR3 is 17 residues. Filled out from reference TRBV5-1 and TRBJ2-5, the complete variable domain reads KAGVTQTPRYLIKTRGQQVTLSCSPISGHRSVSWYQQTPGQGLQFLFEYFSETQRNKGNFPGRFSGRQFSNSRSEMNVSTLELGDSALYLCASSLSASTTKGETQYFGPGTRLLVL.

This clone has more than one count but fewer than ten. The CDR3 DNA follows: TGTGCCAGCAGCTTGGGGCATGGGGCTTACAATGAGCAGTTCTTC. It encodes CASSLGHGAYNEQFF. The chain carries TRBV5-4 and TRBJ2-1; perhaps TRBD1 as D (5 bases). CDR3 length: 15 amino acids. V was cut by 0 bases and J by 4 bases, with 11 bases left in between. CDR1 and CDR2 from the germline V gene are SGHNT and YYREEE (reference sequence).

V and J are TRBV6-6 and TRBJ2-5; TRBD1 matches at 9 bases. The CDR3 contains 14 residues. Germline V gives CDR1 MNHNY, CDR2 SVGAGI (reference sequence). The ends lost 7 bases at V and 3 bases at J; junction bases unmatched: 6. In DNA, the CDR3 is TGTGCCAGCAAAAACCGGACAGGGGAAGAGACCCAGTACTTC. It encodes CASKNRTGEETQYF.

V is TRBV7-6 and J is TRBJ2-7; 8 bases line up with TRBD1. With 1 base clipped from V and 0 bases from J, the junction kept 5 bases outside the gene matches. Germline lookup yields CDR1 SGHVS and CDR2 FNYEAQ. The CDR3 covers 16 residues. CDR3 amino acids: CASSLGTGGSSYEQYV. The DNA of the CDR3 is TGTGCCAGCAGCTTAGGAACAGGGGGTAGCTCCTACGAGCAGTACGTC.

This clone showed up just once. The chain combines TRBV7-9 with TRBJ2-3; D tentatively fits TRBD1 or TRBD2 (5 bases each). Germline assignment: CDR1 SEHNR and CDR2 FQNEAQ (reference sequence). CDR3 length equals 16 residues. Trimming cost V 5 bases and J 2 bases, with 17 bases left between them. CDR3 nucleotide sequence: TGTGCCAGCAGCCCATATAAAGGGGACCTCACAGATACGCAGTATTTT. Amino acid sequence: CASSPYKGDLTDTQYF.

The chain combines TRBV5-4 with TRBJ2-4; 8 bases line up with TRBD2. CDR1 is SGHNT and CDR2 is YYREEE in the germline V gene (reference sequence). The ends lost 3 bases at V and 0 bases at J; junction bases unmatched: 14. The CDR3 runs 19 residues. The CDR3 DNA is TGTGCCAGCAGCTCTGGTCGGTCTAGCGGGCTACTAGCCAAAAACATTCAGTACTTC. Residues: CASSSGRSSGLLAKNIQYF.